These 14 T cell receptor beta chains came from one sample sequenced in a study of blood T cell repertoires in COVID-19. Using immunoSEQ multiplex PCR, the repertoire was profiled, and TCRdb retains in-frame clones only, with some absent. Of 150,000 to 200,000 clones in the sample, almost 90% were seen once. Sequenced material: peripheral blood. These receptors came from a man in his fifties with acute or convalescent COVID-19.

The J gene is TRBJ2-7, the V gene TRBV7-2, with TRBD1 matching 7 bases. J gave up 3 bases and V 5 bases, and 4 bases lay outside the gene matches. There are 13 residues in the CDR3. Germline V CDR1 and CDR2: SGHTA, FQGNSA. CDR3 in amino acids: CASSRGDSYEQYF. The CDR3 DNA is TGTGCCAGCAGCAGAGGGGACAGCTACGAGCAGTACTTC.

In DNA, the CDR3 is TGCGCCAGCAGCTTGTTGGCTAGCGGGGATAACAATGAGCAGTTCTTC. It codes for CASSLLASGDNNEQFF. V and J are TRBV5-1 and TRBJ2-1; 9 positions match TRBD2. The germline gives CDR1 SGHRS, CDR2 YFSETQ. The CDR3 is made up of 16 amino acids. V lost 1 base and J lost 5; bases outside the gene matches: 7.

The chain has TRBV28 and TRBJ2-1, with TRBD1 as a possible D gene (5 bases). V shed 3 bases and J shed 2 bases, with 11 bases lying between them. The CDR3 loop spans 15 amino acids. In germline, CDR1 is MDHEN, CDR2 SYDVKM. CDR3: CASSLRRATYNEQFF. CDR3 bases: TGTGCCAGCAGTTTGCGCAGGGCCACCTACAATGAGCAGTTCTTC.

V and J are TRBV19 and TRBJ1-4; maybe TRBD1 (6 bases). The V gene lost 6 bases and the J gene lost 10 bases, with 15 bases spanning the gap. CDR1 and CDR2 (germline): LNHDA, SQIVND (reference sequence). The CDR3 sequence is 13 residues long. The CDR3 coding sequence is TGTGCCAGTAGCCCCCGGGACATTCGAAAACTGTTTTTT. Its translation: CASSPRDIRKLFF.

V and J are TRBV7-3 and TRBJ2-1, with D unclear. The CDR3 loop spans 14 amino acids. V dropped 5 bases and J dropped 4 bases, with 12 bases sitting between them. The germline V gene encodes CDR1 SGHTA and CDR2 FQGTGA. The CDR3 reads CASSLRPTYNEQFF. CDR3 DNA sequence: TGTGCCAGCAGCCTCAGGCCAACGTACAATGAGCAGTTCTTC.

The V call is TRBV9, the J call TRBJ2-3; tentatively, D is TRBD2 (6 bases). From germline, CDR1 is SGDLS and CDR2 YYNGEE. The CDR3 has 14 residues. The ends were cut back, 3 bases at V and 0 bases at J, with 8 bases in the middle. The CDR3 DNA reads TGTGCCAGCAGCGCCAGCGGGAGCACAGATACGCAGTATTTT. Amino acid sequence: CASSASGSTDTQYF.

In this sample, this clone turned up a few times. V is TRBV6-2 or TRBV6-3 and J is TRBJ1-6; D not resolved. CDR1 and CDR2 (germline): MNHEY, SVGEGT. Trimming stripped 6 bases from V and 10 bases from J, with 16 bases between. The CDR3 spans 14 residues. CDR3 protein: CASSRGGGESPLHF. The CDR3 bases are TGTGCCAGCAGCCGTGGAGGCGGAGAATCACCCCTCCACTTT.

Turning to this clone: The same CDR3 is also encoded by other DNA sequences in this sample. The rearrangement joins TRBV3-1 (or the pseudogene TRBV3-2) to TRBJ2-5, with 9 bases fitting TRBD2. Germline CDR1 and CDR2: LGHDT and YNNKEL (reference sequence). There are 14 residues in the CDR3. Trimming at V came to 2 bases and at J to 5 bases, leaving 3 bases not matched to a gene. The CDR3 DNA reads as TGTGCCAGCAGCCAAATGGCGGGAGGGGAGACCCAGTACTTC. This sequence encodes CASSQMAGGETQYF.

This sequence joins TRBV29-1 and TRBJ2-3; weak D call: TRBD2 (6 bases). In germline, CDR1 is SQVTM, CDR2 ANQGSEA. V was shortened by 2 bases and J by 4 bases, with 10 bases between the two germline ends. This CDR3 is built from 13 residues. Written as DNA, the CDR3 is TGCAGCGTTGAAAAGCGGGTTCCAGATACGCAGTATTTT. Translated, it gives CSVEKRVPDTQYF.

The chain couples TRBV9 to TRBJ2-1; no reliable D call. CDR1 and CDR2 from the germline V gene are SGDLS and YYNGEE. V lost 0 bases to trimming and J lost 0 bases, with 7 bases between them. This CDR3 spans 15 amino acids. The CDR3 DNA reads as TGTGCCAGCAGCGTAGACAGTAGCTCCTACAATGAGCAGTTCTTC. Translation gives CASSVDSSSYNEQFF.

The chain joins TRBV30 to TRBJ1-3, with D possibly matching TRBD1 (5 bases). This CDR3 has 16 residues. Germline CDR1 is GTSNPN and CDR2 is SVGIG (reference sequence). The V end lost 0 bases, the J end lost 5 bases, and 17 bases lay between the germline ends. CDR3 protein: CAWSVRGSGVRNTIYF. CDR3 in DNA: TGTGCCTGGAGTGTACGAGGATCGGGGGTGCGAAACACCATATATTTT.

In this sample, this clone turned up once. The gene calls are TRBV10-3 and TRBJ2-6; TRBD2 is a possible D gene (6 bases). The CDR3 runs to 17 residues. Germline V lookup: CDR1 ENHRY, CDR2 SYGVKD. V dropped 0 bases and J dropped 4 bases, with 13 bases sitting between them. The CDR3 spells CAISESSAGPGANVLTF. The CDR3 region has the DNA TGTGCCATCAGTGAGTCATCGGCGGGGCCCGGGGCCAACGTCCTGACTTTC.

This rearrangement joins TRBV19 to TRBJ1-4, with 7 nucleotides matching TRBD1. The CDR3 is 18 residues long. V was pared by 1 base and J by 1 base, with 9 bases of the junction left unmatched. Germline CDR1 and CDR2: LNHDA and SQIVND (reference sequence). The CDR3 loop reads CASSIAPDYRGTNEKLFF. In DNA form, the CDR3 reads TGTGCCAGTAGTATAGCCCCCGACTACAGGGGAACTAATGAAAAACTGTTTTTT.

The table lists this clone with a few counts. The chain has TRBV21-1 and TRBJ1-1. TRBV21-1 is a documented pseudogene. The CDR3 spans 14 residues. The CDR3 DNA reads TGTGCCAGCAGCTCCCCTGCGGCGGGGACTGAAGCTTTCTTT. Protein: CASSSPAAGTEAFF.